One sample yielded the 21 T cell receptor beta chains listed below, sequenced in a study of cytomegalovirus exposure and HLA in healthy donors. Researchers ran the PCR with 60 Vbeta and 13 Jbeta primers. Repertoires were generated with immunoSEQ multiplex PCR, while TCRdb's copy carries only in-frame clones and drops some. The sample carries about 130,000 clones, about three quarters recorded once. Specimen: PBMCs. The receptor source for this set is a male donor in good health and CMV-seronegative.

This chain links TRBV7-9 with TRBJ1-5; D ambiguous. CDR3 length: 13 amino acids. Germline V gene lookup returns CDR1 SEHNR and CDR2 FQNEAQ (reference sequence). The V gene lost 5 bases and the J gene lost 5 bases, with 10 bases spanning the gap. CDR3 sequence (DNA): TGTGCCAGCAGCCCGGACGGGGATCAGCCCCAGCATTTT. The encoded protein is CASSPDGDQPQHF.

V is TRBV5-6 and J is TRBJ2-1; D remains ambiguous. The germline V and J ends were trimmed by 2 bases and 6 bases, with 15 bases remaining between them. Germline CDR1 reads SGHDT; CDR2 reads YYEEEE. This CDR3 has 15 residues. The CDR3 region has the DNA TGTGCCAGCAGCTTTGTAGAAATCATCGGCAATGAGCAGTTCTTC. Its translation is CASSFVEIIGNEQFF.

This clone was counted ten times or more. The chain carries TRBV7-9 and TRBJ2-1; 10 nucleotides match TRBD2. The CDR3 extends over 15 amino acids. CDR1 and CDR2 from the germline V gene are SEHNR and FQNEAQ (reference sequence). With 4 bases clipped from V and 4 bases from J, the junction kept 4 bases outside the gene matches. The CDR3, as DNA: TGTGCCAGCAGCTCCGGACTAGCGGAGTACAATGAGCAGTTCTTC. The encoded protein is CASSSGLAEYNEQFF.

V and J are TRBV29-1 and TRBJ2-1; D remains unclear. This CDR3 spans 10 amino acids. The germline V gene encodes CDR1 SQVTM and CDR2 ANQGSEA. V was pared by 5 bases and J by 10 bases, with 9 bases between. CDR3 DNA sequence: TGCAGCGTTCAACAGAACGAGCAGTTCTTC. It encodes CSVQQNEQFF.

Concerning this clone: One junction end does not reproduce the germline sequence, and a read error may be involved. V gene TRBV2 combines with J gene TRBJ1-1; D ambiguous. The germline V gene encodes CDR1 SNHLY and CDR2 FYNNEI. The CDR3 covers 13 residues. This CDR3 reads CTSSVRGNTEAFF. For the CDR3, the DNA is TGTACCAGCAGTGTTCGCGGGAACACTGAAGCTTTCTTT.

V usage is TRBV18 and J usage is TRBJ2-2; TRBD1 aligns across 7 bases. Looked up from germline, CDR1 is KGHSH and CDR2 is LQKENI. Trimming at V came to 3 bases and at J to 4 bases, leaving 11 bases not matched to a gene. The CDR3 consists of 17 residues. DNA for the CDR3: TGTGCCAGCTCACCCCGGGGACAGAGGACACCCACCGGGGAGCTGTTTTTT. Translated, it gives CASSPRGQRTPTGELFF.

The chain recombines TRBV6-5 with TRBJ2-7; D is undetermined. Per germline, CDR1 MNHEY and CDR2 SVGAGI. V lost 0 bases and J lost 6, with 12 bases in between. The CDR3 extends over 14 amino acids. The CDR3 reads CASSYSQRLGEQYF. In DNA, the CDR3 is TGTGCCAGCAGTTACTCGCAGAGACTTGGCGAGCAGTACTTC.

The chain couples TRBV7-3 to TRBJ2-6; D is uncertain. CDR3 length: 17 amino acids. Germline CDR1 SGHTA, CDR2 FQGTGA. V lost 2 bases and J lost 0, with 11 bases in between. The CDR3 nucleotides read TGTGCCAGCAGCTTAGGGCCGAAGAGCTCTGGGGCCAACGTCCTGACTTTC. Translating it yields CASSLGPKSSGANVLTF.

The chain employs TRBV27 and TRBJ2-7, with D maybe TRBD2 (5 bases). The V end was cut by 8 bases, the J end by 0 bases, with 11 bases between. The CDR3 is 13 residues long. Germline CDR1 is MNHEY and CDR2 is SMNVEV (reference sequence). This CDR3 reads CASQRTDSYEQYF. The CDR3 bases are TGTGCCAGCCAAAGGACTGACTCCTACGAGCAGTACTTC.

CDR3 protein: CASSIFRGNLYEQYF. In DNA, the CDR3 is TGTGCCAGTAGTATATTTCGGGGGAACCTCTACGAGCAGTACTTC. The rearrangement joins TRBV19 to TRBJ2-7, with a weak D call TRBD2 (6 bases). Trimming shortened V by 2 bases and J by 3 bases, and 14 bases separated the two germline ends. The CDR3 loop spans 15 amino acids. Per the germline V gene, CDR1 is LNHDA and CDR2 is SQIVND (reference sequence).

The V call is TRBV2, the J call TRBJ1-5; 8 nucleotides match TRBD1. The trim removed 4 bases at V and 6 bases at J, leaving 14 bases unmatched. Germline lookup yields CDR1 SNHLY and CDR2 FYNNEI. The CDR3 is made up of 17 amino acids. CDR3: CASSAQQGARLFQPQHF. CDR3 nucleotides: TGTGCCAGCAGTGCTCAGCAGGGGGCCCGACTGTTTCAGCCCCAGCATTTT.

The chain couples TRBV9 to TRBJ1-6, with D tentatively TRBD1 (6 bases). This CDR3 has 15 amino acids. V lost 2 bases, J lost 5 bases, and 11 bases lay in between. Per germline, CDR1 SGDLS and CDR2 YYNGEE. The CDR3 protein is CASSVNQGHNSPLHF. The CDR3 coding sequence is TGTGCCAGCAGCGTGAACCAGGGGCATAATTCACCCCTCCACTTT.

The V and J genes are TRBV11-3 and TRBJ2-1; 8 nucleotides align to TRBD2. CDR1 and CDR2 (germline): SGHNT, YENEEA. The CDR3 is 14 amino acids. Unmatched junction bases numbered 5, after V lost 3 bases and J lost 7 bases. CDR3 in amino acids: CASSFWTSNNEQFF. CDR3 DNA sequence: TGTGCCAGCAGCTTTTGGACTAGCAATAATGAGCAGTTCTTC. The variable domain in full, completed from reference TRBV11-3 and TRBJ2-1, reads EAGVVQSPRYKIIEKKQPVAFWCNPISGHNTLYWYLQNLGQGPELLIRYENEEAVDDSQLPKDRFSAERLKGVDSTLKIQPAELGDSAVYLCASSFWTSNNEQFFGPGTRLTVL.

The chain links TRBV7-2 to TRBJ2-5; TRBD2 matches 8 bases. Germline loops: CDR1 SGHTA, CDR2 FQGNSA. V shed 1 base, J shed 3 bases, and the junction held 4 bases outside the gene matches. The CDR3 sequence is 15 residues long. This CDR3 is CASSLGGGGKETQYF. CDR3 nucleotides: TGTGCCAGCAGCTTAGGAGGCGGGGGGAAAGAGACCCAGTACTTC.

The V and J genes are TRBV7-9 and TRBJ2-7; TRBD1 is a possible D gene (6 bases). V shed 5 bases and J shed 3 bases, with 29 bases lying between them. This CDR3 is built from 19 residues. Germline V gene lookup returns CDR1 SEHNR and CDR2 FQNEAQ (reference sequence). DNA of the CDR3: TGTGCCAGCAGCCTCCGCCCCTACCGGGACACCAACATCCTCTACGAGCAGTACTTC. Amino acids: CASSLRPYRDTNILYEQYF.

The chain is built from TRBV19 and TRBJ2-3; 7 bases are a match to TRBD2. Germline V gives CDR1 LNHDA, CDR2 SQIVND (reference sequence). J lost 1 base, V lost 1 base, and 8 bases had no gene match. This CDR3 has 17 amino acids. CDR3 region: CASSIAFPAGGTDTQYF. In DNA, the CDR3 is TGTGCCAGTAGTATAGCGTTCCCCGCGGGGGGCACAGATACGCAGTATTTT.

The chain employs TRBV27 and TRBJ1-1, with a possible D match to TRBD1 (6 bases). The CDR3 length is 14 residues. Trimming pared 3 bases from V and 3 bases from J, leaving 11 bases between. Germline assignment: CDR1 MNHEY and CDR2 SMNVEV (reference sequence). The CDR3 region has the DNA TGTGCCAGCAGTTTTGGGGGGGGCCACACTGAAGCTTTCTTT. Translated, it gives CASSFGGGHTEAFF.

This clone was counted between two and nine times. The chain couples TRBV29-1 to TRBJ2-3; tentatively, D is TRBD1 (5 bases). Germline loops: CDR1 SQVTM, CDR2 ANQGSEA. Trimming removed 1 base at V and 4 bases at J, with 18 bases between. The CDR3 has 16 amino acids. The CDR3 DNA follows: TGCAGCGTTGAAGGCCCCGGCCGTGGGGCACCAGATACGCAGTATTTT. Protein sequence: CSVEGPGRGAPDTQYF.

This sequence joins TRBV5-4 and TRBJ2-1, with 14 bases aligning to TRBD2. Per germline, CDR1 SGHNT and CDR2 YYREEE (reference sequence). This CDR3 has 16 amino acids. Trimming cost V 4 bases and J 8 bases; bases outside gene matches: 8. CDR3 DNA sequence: TGTGCCAGCAGCGAACGACTAGCGGGAGGGCGGGATGAGCAGTTCTTC. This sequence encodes CASSERLAGGRDEQFF. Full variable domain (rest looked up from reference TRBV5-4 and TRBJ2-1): ETGVTQSPTHLIKTRGQQVTLRCSSQSGHNTVSWYQQALGQGPQFIFQYYREEENGRGNFPPRFSGLQFPNYSSELNVNALELDDSALYLCASSERLAGGRDEQFFGPGTRLTVL.

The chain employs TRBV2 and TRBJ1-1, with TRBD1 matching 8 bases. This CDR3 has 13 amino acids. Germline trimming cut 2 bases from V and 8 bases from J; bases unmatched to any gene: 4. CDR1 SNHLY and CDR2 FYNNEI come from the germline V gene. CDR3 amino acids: CASSERAGGEAFF. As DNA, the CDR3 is TGTGCCAGCAGTGAACGGGCAGGGGGCGAAGCTTTCTTT.

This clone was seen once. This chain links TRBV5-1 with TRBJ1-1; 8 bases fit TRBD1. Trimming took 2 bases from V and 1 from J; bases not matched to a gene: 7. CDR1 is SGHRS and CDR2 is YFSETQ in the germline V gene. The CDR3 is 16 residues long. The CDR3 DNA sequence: TGCGCCAGCAGCTTACGGACAGGGCGGGGGAACACTGAAGCTTTCTTT. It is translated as CASSLRTGRGNTEAFF.